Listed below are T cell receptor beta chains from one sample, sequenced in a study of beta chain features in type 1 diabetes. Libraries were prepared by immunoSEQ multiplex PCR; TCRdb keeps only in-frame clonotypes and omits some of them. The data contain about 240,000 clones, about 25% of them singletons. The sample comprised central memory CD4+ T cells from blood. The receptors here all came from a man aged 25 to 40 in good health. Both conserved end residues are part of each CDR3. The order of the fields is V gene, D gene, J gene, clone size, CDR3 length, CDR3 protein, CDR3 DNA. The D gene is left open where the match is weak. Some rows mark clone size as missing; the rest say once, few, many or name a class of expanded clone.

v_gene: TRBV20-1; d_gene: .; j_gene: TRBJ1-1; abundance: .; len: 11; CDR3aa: CSAKVDTEAFF; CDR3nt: TGCAGTGCTAAAGTGGACACTGAAGCTTTCTTT
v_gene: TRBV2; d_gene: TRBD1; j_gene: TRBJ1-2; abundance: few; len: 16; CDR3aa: CASSKQGNTPIYGYTF; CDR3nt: TGTGCCAGCAGTAAACAGGGGAATACCCCAATTTATGGCTACACCTTC
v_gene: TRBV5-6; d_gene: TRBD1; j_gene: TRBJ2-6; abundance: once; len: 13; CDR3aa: CASSSGTGDVLTF; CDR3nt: TGTGCCAGCAGCTCCGGGACAGGTGACGTCCTGACTTTC
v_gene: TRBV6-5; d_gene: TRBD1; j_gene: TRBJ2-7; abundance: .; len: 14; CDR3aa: CASSQMTGSAEQYF; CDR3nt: TGTGCCAGCAGCCAAATGACAGGGTCGGCCGAGCAGTACTTC
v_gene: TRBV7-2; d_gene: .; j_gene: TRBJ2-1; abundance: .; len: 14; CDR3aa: CASSLGPRSGAQFF; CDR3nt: TGTGCCAGCAGCTTAGGACCTCGGTCCGGTGCGCAGTTCTTC
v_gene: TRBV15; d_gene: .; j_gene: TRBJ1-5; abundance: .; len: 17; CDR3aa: CATSRDGDTNSNQPQHF; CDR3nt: TGTGCCACCAGCAGAGATGGGGACACAAATAGCAATCAGCCCCAGCATTTT
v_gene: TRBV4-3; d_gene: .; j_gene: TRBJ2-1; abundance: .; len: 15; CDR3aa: CASSQETPTVHEQFF; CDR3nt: TGCGCCAGCAGCCAAGAAACCCCGACAGTACATGAGCAGTTCTTC
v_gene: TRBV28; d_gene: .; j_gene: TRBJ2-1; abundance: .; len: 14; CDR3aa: CASSTPGGRNEQFF; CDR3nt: TGTGCCAGCAGTACCCCAGGGGGGAGAAATGAGCAGTTCTTC
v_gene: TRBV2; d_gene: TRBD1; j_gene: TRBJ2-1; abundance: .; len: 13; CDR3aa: CASRAGGNNEQFF; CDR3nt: TGTGCCAGCAGGGCAGGGGGTAACAATGAGCAGTTCTTC
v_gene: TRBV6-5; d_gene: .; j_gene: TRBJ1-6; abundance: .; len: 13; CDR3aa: CASSTAYNSPLHF; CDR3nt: TGTGCCAGCAGTACAGCGTATAATTCACCCCTCCACTTT
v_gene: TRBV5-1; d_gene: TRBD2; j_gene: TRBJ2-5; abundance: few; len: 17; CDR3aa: CASSLGLAVGYQETQYF; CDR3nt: TGCGCCAGCAGCTTGGGACTAGCGGTTGGGTACCAAGAGACCCAGTACTTC
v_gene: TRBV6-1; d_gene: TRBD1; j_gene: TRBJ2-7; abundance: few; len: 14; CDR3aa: CASRSTGGSYEQYF; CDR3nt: TGTGCCAGCAGGAGCACAGGGGGGTCCTACGAGCAGTACTTC
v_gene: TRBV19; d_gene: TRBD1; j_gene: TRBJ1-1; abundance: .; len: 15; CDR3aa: CASRKEDRANTEAFF; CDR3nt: TGTGCCAGTAGGAAAGAGGACAGGGCGAACACTGAAGCTTTCTTT
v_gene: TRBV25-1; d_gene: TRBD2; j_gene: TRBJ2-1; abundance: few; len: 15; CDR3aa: CASSAGTSGLNEQFF; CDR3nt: TGTGCCAGCAGTGCCGGGACTAGCGGCCTCAATGAGCAGTTCTTC
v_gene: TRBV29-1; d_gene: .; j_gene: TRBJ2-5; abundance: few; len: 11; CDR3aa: CSVARDETQYF; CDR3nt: TGCAGCGTTGCCAGGGACGAGACCCAGTACTTC
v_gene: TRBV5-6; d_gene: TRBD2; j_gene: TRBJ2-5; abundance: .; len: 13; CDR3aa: CASSPTSAETQYF; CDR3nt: TGTGCCAGCAGCCCGACTAGCGCGGAGACCCAGTACTTC
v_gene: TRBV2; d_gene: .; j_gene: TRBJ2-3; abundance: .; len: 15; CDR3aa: CASTESGLSTDTQYF; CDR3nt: TGTGCCAGCACGGAAAGCGGGCTTAGCACAGATACGCAGTATTTT
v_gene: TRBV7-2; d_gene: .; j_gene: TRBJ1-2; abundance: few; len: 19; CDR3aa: CASSLALGHPEGINYGYTF; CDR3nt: TGTGCCAGCAGCTTAGCGCTAGGACACCCCGAAGGAATTAACTATGGCTACACCTTC
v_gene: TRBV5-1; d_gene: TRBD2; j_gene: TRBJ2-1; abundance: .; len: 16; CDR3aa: CASSSLTSGSGHEQFF; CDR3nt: TGCGCCAGCAGCTCCCTCACTAGCGGGAGTGGCCATGAGCAGTTCTTC
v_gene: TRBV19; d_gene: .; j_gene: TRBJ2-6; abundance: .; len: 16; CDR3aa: CASSPQFSSGANVLTF; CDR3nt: TGTGCCAGTAGTCCGCAGTTCAGCTCTGGGGCCAACGTCCTGACTTTC
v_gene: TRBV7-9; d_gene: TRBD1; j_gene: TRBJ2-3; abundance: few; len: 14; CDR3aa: CASSPGQGADTQYF; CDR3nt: TGTGCCAGCAGCCCCGGACAGGGGGCAGATACGCAGTATTTT
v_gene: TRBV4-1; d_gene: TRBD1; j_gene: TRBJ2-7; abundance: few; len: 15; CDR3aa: CASSQGLGQGYEQYF; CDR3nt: TGCGCCAGCAGCCAAGGGCTCGGACAGGGATACGAGCAGTACTTC
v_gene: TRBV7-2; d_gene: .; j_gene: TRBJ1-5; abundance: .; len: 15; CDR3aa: CASSQGTGENVPQHF; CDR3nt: TGTGCCAGCAGCCAGGGCACAGGAGAGAACGTACCCCAGCATTTT
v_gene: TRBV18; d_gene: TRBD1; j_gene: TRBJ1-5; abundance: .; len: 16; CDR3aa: CASSPRGLLGNQPQHF; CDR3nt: TGTGCCAGCTCACCAAGGGGGCTCCTCGGCAATCAGCCCCAGCATTTT
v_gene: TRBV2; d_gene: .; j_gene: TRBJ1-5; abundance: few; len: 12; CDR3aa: CASSPDNQPQHF; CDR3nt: TGTGCCAGCAGCCCCGACAATCAGCCCCAGCATTTT
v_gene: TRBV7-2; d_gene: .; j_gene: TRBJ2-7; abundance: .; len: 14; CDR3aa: CASSEGNGRYEQYF; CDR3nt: TGTGCCAGCAGCGAAGGAAACGGGCGATACGAGCAGTACTTC
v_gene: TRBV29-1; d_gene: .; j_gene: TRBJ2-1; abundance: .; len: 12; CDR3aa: CSVDGRADEQFF; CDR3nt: TGCAGCGTTGATGGCAGGGCAGATGAGCAGTTCTTC
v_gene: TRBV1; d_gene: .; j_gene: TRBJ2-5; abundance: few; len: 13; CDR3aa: CTSGTGRGVTQYF; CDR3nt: TGCACCAGCGGGACAGGGCGGGGAGTGACCCAGTACTTC
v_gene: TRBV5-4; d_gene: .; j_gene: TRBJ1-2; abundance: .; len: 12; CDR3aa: CASSLEVYGYTF; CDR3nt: TGTGCCAGCAGCTTGGAGGTTTATGGCTACACCTTC
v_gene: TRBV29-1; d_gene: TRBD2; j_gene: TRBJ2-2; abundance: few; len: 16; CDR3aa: CSVGTSGSMNTGELFF; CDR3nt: TGCAGCGTCGGGACTAGCGGGAGCATGAACACCGGGGAGCTGTTTTTT
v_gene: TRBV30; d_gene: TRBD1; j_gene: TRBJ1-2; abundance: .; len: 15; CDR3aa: CAWSAGRGRANGYTF; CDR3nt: TGTGCCTGGAGTGCCGGCAGGGGGCGAGCGAATGGCTACACCTTC
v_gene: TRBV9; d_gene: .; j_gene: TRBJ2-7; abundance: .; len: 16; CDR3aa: CASSVASGAASGEQYF; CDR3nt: TGTGCCAGCAGCGTAGCTTCGGGGGCTGCTTCGGGGGAGCAGTACTTC
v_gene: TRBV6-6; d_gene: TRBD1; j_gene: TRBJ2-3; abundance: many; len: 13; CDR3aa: CASGQGQPDTQYF; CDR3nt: TGTGCCAGCGGACAGGGGCAACCTGATACGCAGTATTTT
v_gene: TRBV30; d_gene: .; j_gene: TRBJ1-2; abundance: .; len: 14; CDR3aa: CAWSVQTGRGGYTF; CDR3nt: TGTGCCTGGAGTGTACAAACAGGCCGGGGTGGCTACACCTTC
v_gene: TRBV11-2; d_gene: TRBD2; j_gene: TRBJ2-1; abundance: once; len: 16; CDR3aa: CASSFGLAGGLNEQFF; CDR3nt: TGTGCCAGCAGCTTTGGACTAGCGGGGGGCTTGAATGAGCAGTTCTTC
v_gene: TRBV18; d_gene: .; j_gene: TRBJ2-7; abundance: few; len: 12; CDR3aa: CASSSTGYEQYF; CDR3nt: TGTGCCAGCTCATCGACAGGCTACGAGCAGTACTTC
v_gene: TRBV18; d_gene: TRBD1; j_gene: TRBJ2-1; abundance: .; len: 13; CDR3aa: CASSTGQEHEQFF; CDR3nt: TGTGCCAGCTCAACGGGACAGGAGCATGAGCAGTTCTTC
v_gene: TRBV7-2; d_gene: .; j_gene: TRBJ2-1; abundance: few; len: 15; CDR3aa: CASSSVAGPGNEQFF; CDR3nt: TGTGCCAGCAGCTCCGTTGCGGGGCCGGGGAATGAGCAGTTCTTC
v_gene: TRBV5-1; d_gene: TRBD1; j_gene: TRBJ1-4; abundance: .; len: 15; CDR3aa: CASSLFGTGDEKLFF; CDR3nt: TGCGCCAGCAGCTTGTTTGGGACAGGGGATGAAAAACTGTTTTTT
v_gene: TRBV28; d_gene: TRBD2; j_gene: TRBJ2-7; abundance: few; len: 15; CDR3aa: CASTGTSGRAFEQYF; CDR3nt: TGTGCCAGCACCGGGACTAGCGGGAGGGCCTTCGAGCAGTACTTC
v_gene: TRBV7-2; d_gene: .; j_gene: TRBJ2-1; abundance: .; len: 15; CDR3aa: CASSLYTSSYNEQFF; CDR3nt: TGTGCCAGCAGCCTCTACACCAGCTCCTACAATGAGCAGTTCTTC
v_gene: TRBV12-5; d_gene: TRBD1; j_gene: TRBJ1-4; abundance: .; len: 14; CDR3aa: CASGPGQGNEKLFF; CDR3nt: TGTGCTAGTGGACCGGGACAGGGGAATGAAAAACTGTTTTTT
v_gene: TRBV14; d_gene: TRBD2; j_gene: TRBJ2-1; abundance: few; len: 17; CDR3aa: CASSPRTSGRAGNEQFF; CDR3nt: TGTGCCAGCAGCCCGCGGACTAGCGGGAGGGCCGGGAATGAGCAGTTCTTC
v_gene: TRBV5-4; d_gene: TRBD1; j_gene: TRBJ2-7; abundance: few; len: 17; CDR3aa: CASSLARGTGVRNEQYF; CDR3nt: TGTGCCAGCAGCTTGGCCCGCGGGACAGGGGTTAGGAACGAGCAGTACTTC
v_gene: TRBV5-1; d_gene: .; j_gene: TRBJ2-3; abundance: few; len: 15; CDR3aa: CASSSQSPSTDTQYF; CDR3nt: TGCGCCAGCAGCTCGCAGAGCCCTAGCACAGATACGCAGTATTTT